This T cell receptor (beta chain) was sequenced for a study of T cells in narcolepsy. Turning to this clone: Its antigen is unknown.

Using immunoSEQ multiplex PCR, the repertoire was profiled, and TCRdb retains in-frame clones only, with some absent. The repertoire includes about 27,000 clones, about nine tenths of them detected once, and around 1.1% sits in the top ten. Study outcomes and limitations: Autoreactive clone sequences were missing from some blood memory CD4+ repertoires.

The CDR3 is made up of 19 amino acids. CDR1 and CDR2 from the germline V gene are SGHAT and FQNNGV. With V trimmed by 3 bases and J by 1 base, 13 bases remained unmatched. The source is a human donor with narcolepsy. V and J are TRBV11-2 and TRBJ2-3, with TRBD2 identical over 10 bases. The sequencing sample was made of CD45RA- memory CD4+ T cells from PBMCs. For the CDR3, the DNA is TGTGCCAGCAGCTTGATGTCTCTAGCGGGGGCCCCCCGCACAGATACGCAGTATTTT. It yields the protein CASSLMSLAGAPRTDTQYF.